This TCR beta chain stems from a study of blood T cell repertoires in COVID-19. The wider study: Italy, Spain and the United States were the sources of the convalescent and acute COVID-19 samples.

This clone was seen only once. How the authors handled the data: Reference gene primer amplification gave nucleated cell count estimates. Libraries were prepared by immunoSEQ multiplex PCR; TCRdb keeps only in-frame clonotypes and omits some of them. V, J and clone size are those of that table, while D and trimming were read from the DNA. The sample holds 120,000 or so clones, 88% seen once. The sequencing sample was made of peripheral blood. This clonotype was sampled from a woman in her fifties or sixties with acute or convalescent COVID-19.

CDR3 loop: CASSLGQGQWPQHF. The CDR3 region has the DNA TGTGCCAGCAGTTTAGGGCAGGGGCAATGGCCCCAGCATTTT. The gene calls are TRBV6-5 and TRBJ1-5; D possibly corresponds to TRBD1 (6 bases). CDR3 size: 14 residues. The germline V gene encodes CDR1 MNHEY and CDR2 SVGAGI. The ends were cut back, 4 bases at V and 9 bases at J, with 16 bases in the middle.